This passage covers 16 T cell receptor beta chains from one sample sequenced in a study of blood T cell repertoires in COVID-19. Sequencing was performed with immunoSEQ multiplex PCR; in TCRdb, only in-frame clones are kept and a portion is missing. The sample carries about 380,000 clones, around 87% recorded once. The specimen sequenced was PBMCs or T cells enriched from blood (not recorded which). The source of these receptors is a man in his thirties or forties who had recovered from COVID-19.

The gene calls are TRBV5-8 and TRBJ1-1, with D unresolved. The CDR3 contains 13 residues. In germline, CDR1 is SGHTS, CDR2 YDEGEE. The V and J ends lost 4 bases and 1 base respectively, with 8 bases between them. This CDR3 reads CASSPRWNTEAFF. CDR3 DNA: TGTGCCAGCAGCCCCCGGTGGAACACTGAAGCTTTCTTT.

The rearrangement links TRBV5-4 to TRBJ1-1; possibly TRBD1 for D (6 bases). Per germline, CDR1 SGHNT and CDR2 YYREEE (reference sequence). This CDR3 has 12 residues. Trimming left V 5 bases short and J 4 bases short, with 9 bases between. The CDR3 protein is CASSRGTTEAFF. The CDR3 DNA reads TGTGCCAGCAGTAGGGGGACCACTGAAGCTTTCTTT.

This clone turned up a few times. The chain is built from TRBV27 and TRBJ1-1, with D perhaps TRBD1 (5 bases). Deletions cut 3 bases from V and 4 bases from J, with 9 bases between. CDR3 length equals 13 residues. CDR1 and CDR2 from the germline V gene are MNHEY and SMNVEV (reference sequence). The CDR3 nucleotides read TGTGCCAGCAGTTTCAGGGATACCACTGAAGCTTTCTTT. Translated, it gives CASSFRDTTEAFF.

The V and J genes are TRBV18 and TRBJ1-2; possibly TRBD1 for D (6 bases). Per germline, CDR1 KGHSH and CDR2 LQKENI. The CDR3 totals 15 residues. Trimming removed 2 bases at V and 4 bases at J, with 14 bases between. CDR3 sequence reads: CASSPSSGVSYGYTF. In nucleotides, the CDR3 is TGTGCCAGCTCACCATCTTCAGGGGTCTCCTATGGCTACACCTTC.

The V call is TRBV7-9, the J call TRBJ2-7; 9 nucleotides align to TRBD1. The germline gives CDR1 SEHNR, CDR2 FQNEAQ (reference sequence). Trimming removed 6 bases from V and 5 bases from J; junction bases left unmatched: 8. The length of the CDR3 is 14 residues. This CDR3 is CASRFGQGRDEQYF. DNA for the CDR3: TGTGCCAGCAGGTTCGGACAGGGGAGGGACGAGCAGTACTTC.

The genes are TRBV4-2 and TRBJ1-4; 8 positions match TRBD1. The CDR3 is made up of 18 amino acids. The ends lost 0 bases at V and 11 bases at J; junction bases unmatched: 17. From germline, CDR1 is LGHNA and CDR2 YNFKEQ. The CDR3 loop reads CASSQERYSGTGLSKLFF. CDR3 DNA: TGTGCCAGCAGCCAAGAACGTTACTCTGGGACAGGACTTTCGAAACTGTTTTTT.

The rearrangement links TRBV5-6 to TRBJ2-5, with TRBD1 matching over 7 bases. This CDR3 is built from 12 residues. Germline lookup yields CDR1 SGHDT and CDR2 YYEEEE. Losses at the gene ends were 0 bases for V and 7 bases for J; bases not matched to a gene: 0. CDR3 residues: CASSLAGGTQYF. Here the CDR3 DNA reads TGTGCCAGCAGCTTGGCAGGGGGGACCCAGTACTTC.

Comments on this clone: The junction differs from germline at one of its ends, possibly a read error. This rearrangement joins TRBV6-5 to TRBJ2-5, with D maybe TRBD2 (6 bases). The CDR3 sequence is 13 residues long. In germline, CDR1 is MNHEY, CDR2 SVGAGI. The CDR3 here is CASRRPFRDSPHF. Here the CDR3 DNA reads TGTGCCAGCAGACGCCCATTCCGGGACTCTCCTCACTTC.

This clone was detected only once. The V call is TRBV7-2, the J call TRBJ1-5, with 7 bases lining up with TRBD1. The CDR3 spans 14 residues. CDR1 SGHTA and CDR2 FQGNSA come from the germline V gene. The trim removed 5 bases at V and 5 bases at J, leaving 6 bases unmatched. The CDR3 here is CASSRITGDQPQHF. CDR3 DNA: TGTGCCAGCAGCCGCATAACAGGGGATCAGCCCCAGCATTTT.

The gene calls are TRBV20-1 and TRBJ1-1; 10 bases are a match to TRBD1. The CDR3 extends over 14 amino acids. V shed 3 bases and J 6 bases; nucleotides not matched to a gene: 7. Germline V gives CDR1 DFQATT, CDR2 SNEGSKA (reference sequence). Here the CDR3 reads CSASPTGGRSEAFF. CDR3 in DNA: TGCAGTGCTAGTCCGACAGGGGGCAGGTCTGAAGCTTTCTTT.

The chain links TRBV7-9 to TRBJ1-5; TRBD1 matches at 9 bases. The CDR3 contains 17 residues. Trimming removed 1 base from V and 2 bases from J; junction bases left unmatched: 6. Germline CDR1 and CDR2: SEHNR and FQNEAQ (reference sequence). CDR3 sequence: CASSLDGGQGGNQPQHF. The CDR3 nucleotides read TGTGCCAGCAGCTTAGACGGGGGACAGGGTGGCAATCAGCCCCAGCATTTT. Looking up the rest from reference TRBV7-9 and TRBJ1-5 gives the full variable domain: DTGVSQNPRHKITKRGQNVTFRCDPISEHNRLYWYRQTLGQGPEFLTYFQNEAQLEKSRLLSDRFSAERPKGSFSTLEIQRTEQGDSAMYLCASSLDGGQGGNQPQHFGDGTRLSIL.

CDR3 sequence (DNA): TGCGCCAGCCTTGGAGCGGGGGGACACAATACGCAGTATTTT. The encoded protein is CASLGAGGHNTQYF. The rearrangement links TRBV5-1 to TRBJ2-3, with 9 bases matching TRBD2. V shed 7 bases, J shed 7 bases, and the junction held 10 bases outside the gene matches. Germline V gene sequence: CDR1 SGHRS, CDR2 YFSETQ. The CDR3 totals 14 residues. Supplemented by reference TRBV5-1 and TRBJ2-3, the full variable domain reads KAGVTQTPRYLIKTRGQQVTLSCSPISGHRSVSWYQQTPGQGLQFLFEYFSETQRNKGNFPGRFSGRQFSNSRSEMNVSTLELGDSALYLCASLGAGGHNTQYFGPGTRLTVL.

The chain recombines TRBV30 with TRBJ1-1; D gene uncertain. This CDR3 comprises 15 residues. CDR1 and CDR2 (germline): GTSNPN, SVGIG (reference sequence). V was trimmed by 1 base and J by 1 base, leaving 13 bases between them. The CDR3 reads CAWSAGGSWNTEAFF. CDR3 nucleotide sequence: TGTGCCTGGAGTGCCGGCGGCAGTTGGAACACTGAAGCTTTCTTT.

V is TRBV2 and J is TRBJ2-3; the match to TRBD2 covers 11 bases. The germline gives CDR1 SNHLY, CDR2 FYNNEI. CDR3 length: 17 residues. Trimming cost V 6 bases and J 6 bases; bases outside gene matches: 14. CDR3 residues: CASSLAGGLTGDDTQYF. For the CDR3, the DNA is TGTGCCAGCAGCCTAGCGGGGGGCCTCACGGGAGACGATACGCAGTATTTT.

The chain joins TRBV10-3 to TRBJ2-6, with D possibly TRBD1 on 6 matching bases. Trimming removed 4 bases from V and 0 bases from J, with 7 bases in between. CDR3 length equals 15 residues. Germline lookup yields CDR1 ENHRY and CDR2 SYGVKD. The CDR3 sequence: CAISGTASGANVLTF. The CDR3 nucleotides read TGTGCCATCAGTGGGACAGCCTCTGGGGCCAACGTCCTGACTTTC.

The genes are TRBV7-6 and TRBJ2-2, with TRBD1 matching over 7 bases. This CDR3 has 15 amino acids. Germline V lookup: CDR1 SGHVS, CDR2 FNYEAQ. Unmatched junction bases numbered 10, after V lost 8 bases and J lost 4 bases. The CDR3 loop reads CASAPLGGITGELFF. DNA of the CDR3: TGTGCCAGCGCTCCACTAGGGGGCATCACCGGGGAGCTGTTTTTT.